This T cell receptor (beta chain) was found in a study of glioma-infiltrating T cells after dendritic cell vaccination. The CDR3 is 14 residues long. With V trimmed by 4 bases and J by 6 bases, 7 bases remained unmatched. CDR1 and CDR2 from the germline V gene are MNHEY and SVGAGI. Sequencing was performed with immunoSEQ multiplex PCR; in TCRdb, only in-frame clones are kept and a portion is missing. The sample yields around 97,000 clones, roughly 80% seen once. The receptor comes from a human donor with glioblastoma. The sequenced sample was blood, obtained before dendritic cell vaccination. The genes are TRBV6-5 and TRBJ2-7; 9 nucleotides match TRBD2. The CDR3: CASSLSGLAVEQYF. CDR3 DNA: TGTGCCAGCAGTTTATCGGGACTAGCTGTCGAGCAGTACTTC.